This note documents a single T cell receptor beta chain sequence. The antigen remains undetermined. Cultured CD4+ T cell DNA underwent sequencing with the Oncomine TCR Beta short-read assay. Genomic DNA from cultured CD4+ T cells was extracted. TCRdb recomputed calls from the PCR reads with MiXCR, one row per CDR3 protein. This sample carries roughly 8,000 distinct CDR3 sequences, more than 35% of them seen once, and the ten largest clones take approximately 15%. The sample originates from a study of vaccination and CD4 T cells after COVID-19. Indicated treatment: approximately nine-day PBMC culture with coronavirus spike peptide pools or control peptides (ViraFEST assay). Pre-COVID-19 pandemic sampling (2011-2018) yielded the unexposed donor's CD4+ T cells. Cultures of PBMCs, some 2 million per well, were set up with around 10 IU/ml IL-2 and roughly 10 ug/ml peptide pools. In germline, CDR1 is SGHTA, CDR2 FQGTGA. The CDR3 extends over 15 amino acids. V was clipped by 3 bases and J by 1 base, with 11 bases between them.

This chain joins TRBV7-3 and TRBJ2-3; D perhaps matches TRBD2 (7 bases). Sequencing was carried out using CD4+ T cells from blood, cultured in vitro. This TCR derives from a human donor in good health. Here the CDR3 reads CASSLGGRRTDTQYF. The CDR3 DNA sequence: TGTGCCAGCAGCTTGGGGGGGCGGCGCACAGATACGCAGTATTTT.